This entry is about one T cell receptor beta chain. This clonotype has just a few counts. Its target antigen remains unknown. Base qualities are missing; no much larger clone stands one base away. The CDR3 has 15 amino acids, counting the end cysteine and phenylalanine. The DNA shown is the 45-base CDR3, in frame from base 1. The germline V gene sets CDR1 to MDHEN and CDR2 to SYDVKM. From V the trimming removes 6 bases and from J it removes 3 bases, while the gene matches leave 10 bases of the junction unaccounted for. This sample was included in a study of T cells in Graves' hyperthyroidism and ophthalmopathy (dated by TCRdb to the late 2010s). With respect to the entire study: Peripheral blood samples were taken at the time of initial diagnosis, prior to any treatment. A discovery cohort of roughly 96 patients, roughly 43 with Graves' ophthalmopathy and under 60 with stable Graves' hyperthyroidism, was used to find distinguishing TCR V-J signatures. Whether ophthalmopathy could be predicted prospectively was tested in an independent validation cohort made up of under 20 hyperthyroidism patients plus 17 patients who later progressed to ophthalmopathy. For training and testing, the roughly 97 patients in the discovery cohort were randomly divided in a 7:3 ratio. The study also compared thyroid tissue and blood T-cell repertoires from more than 5 Graves' hyperthyroidism patients. After blood sampling, hyperthyroidism patients were treated with methimazole at a starting dose of 30 mg daily, and ophthalmopathy patients were treated with high-dose intravenous methylprednisolone. The paper reports TCR Vbeta CDR3 sequencing of more than 120 peripheral blood samples: approximately 43 ophthalmopathy, 75 to 80 hyperthyroidism and around 17 progressor patients.

Broader findings and caveats from the paper: Ophthalmopathy was separated from stable hyperthyroidism by a 13 V-J signature model, with about 88% sensitivity and roughly 84% specificity obtained in cross-validation and 80%/75% obtained in testing. In validation, the model predicted progression to ophthalmopathy with 55% to 71% sensitivity and less than 75% specificity, a median of 6.5 months before onset. Most expanded thyroid clonotypes (frequency above 0.001) were also detected in blood, a finding suggesting that blood repertoires may reflect thyroid immune responses. Sample size was not statistically predetermined, and blinding of investigators to group allocation was not performed.

TCR beta CDR3 regions were amplified from RNA transcripts. For the first round of RT-PCR on the TCR CDR3, the HTBI primer set was used together with the Qiagen OneStep RT-PCR kit. A second multiplex PCR round built the libraries, followed by size selection and purification. The libraries were sequenced on an Illumina HiSeq2000 using paired-end 100 bp reads. Regarding the original processing steps: SOAPnuke was used to process the raw data, removing reads that contained adapters or uncalled bases, had a mean Phred below 15, or lacked an exact match to the constant primer or identifier. COPE v1.2.5 was used to merge the high-quality paired reads, and each unique nucleotide sequence was defined as a clonotype. Clonotypes were aligned to IMGT TRBV, TRBD and TRBJ reference segments using MiTCR v1.1. The analysis included only V-J combinations with a frequency above 0.0001, which together covered 99% to 99.2% of the repertoires. A TCS score was defined as the ratio between F50 (clonal expansion) and ExV (chaos), using BLOSUM62-based TCRdist between CDR3 peptides within each V-J. Welch's t-statistics and random forest reduced some 510 V-J features to about 12, which were used in a naive Bayes classifier (R e1071). TCRdb reworked the public reads: Q25 trimming with fastp, MiXCR clone assembly, productive beta chains retained. A single entry per CDR3 protein holds the most common genes and DNA from its merged rows. TCRdb, not the authors, supplied the V and J calls. The sample table lists fewer than 450,000 distinct CDR3 sequences, less than 20% of them with a count of one. Of the sample, 40% is held by the ten largest clones.

In the ophthalmopathy patients, disease was moderately to severely active, with a Clinical Activity Score of 3 or more, a NOSPECS grade of 4 or more, and a duration of less than 3 months. Exclusion was applied to patients with uncontrolled infections, other autoimmune diseases, pregnancy or lactation. Diagnoses were established on the basis of clinical symptoms, serum thyroxine and TRAb, thyroid ultrasound, and orbital computed tomography. PBMCs were isolated from about 9.1 ml of fresh peripheral blood by Ficoll-Paque density gradient centrifugation. Trizol reagent was used to extract total RNA, and RNA quality was then checked on an Agilent 2100 Bioanalyzer.

The chain is made from TRBV28 and TRBJ2-5; TRBD2 agrees with 7 junctional bases. The receptor was derived from a man aged 18 to 30 with Graves' ophthalmopathy. The specimen was blood. CDR3 sequence: CASSRVGGREETQYF. The nucleotides are TGTGCCAGCAGCCGGGTGGGGGGGAGAGAAGAGACCCAGTACTTC.